This is a list of T cell receptor beta chains from one sample in a study of shared clonotypes between healthy human individuals. Sequenced by immunoSEQ multiplex PCR; TCRdb stores in-frame clones only, minus some. Among 2 million to 3 million clones listed, approximately 93% were seen once. Sequenced material: naive CD4+ T cells from PBMCs. All receptors derive from a man between 18 and 29 years old in good health. Some clones in this sample may be carry-over from other donors' samples. The CDR3 runs from the conserved cysteine through the conserved F or W. A D gene is named only where the DNA matches it firmly. Some rows have no size entry. The others give once, few or many, or a class for an expanded clone.

len	v_gene	abundance	j_gene	d_gene	CDR3aa	CDR3nt
15	TRBV28	-	TRBJ1-4	-	CASSSPAGPNEKLFF	TGTGCCAGCAGCTCCCCGGCTGGACCTAATGAAAAACTGTTTTTT
15	TRBV30	-	TRBJ2-2	-	CAWSVWGYGTGELFF	TGTGCCTGGAGTGTTTGGGGATACGGCACCGGGGAGCTGTTTTTT
14	TRBV7-9	-	TRBJ2-3	-	CASSLIAITDTQYF	TGTGCCAGCAGCCTTATAGCGATCACAGATACGCAGTATTTT
14	TRBV7-2	-	TRBJ1-1	TRBD1	CASSLDRENTEAFF	TGTGCCAGCAGCCTAGACAGGGAGAACACTGAAGCTTTCTTT
14	TRBV9	few	TRBJ1-5	-	CASSVEGSNQPQHF	TGTGCCAGCAGCGTAGAGGGGTCCAATCAGCCCCAGCATTTT
17	TRBV9	-	TRBJ2-4	-	CASSPVPVLQAKNIQYF	TGTGCCAGCAGCCCAGTCCCCGTGCTCCAGGCCAAAAACATTCAGTACTTC
15	TRBV28	-	TRBJ1-5	-	CASSLVPNSNQPQHF	TGTGCCAGCAGTTTAGTTCCTAATAGCAATCAGCCCCAGCATTTT
13	TRBV7-2	-	TRBJ2-5	-	CASSLTLQETQYF	TGTGCCAGCAGCTTAACACTCCAAGAGACCCAGTACTTC
14	TRBV7-2	-	TRBJ2-7	TRBD2	CASSPGGVDYEQYF	TGTGCCAGCAGCCCGGGGGGGGTGGATTACGAGCAGTACTTC
16	TRBV7-9	-	TRBJ2-7	-	CASSLYGAGSSYEQYF	TGTGCCAGCAGCTTATACGGGGCGGGGAGCTCCTACGAGCAGTACTTC
13	TRBV27	-	TRBJ1-5	-	CASSLSSNQPQHF	TGTGCCAGCAGTTTAAGTAGCAATCAGCCCCAGCATTTT
13	TRBV7-8	-	TRBJ2-7	-	CASSLPSRYEQYF	TGTGCCAGCAGCCTCCCCAGTAGGTACGAGCAGTACTTC
14	TRBV6-5	-	TRBJ1-1	TRBD1	CASRAGQQNTEAFF	TGTGCCAGCAGGGCGGGACAGCAGAACACTGAAGCTTTCTTT
15	TRBV6-1	-	TRBJ2-1	-	CASTPGPGSSREQFF	TGTGCCAGCACCCCTGGGCCCGGGTCGAGCAGGGAGCAGTTCTTC
15	TRBV5-4	-	TRBJ2-1	TRBD2	CASSLTSGSINEQFF	TGTGCCAGCAGCTTGACTAGCGGGAGTATTAATGAGCAGTTCTTC
11	TRBV29-1	once	TRBJ2-7	-	CSVATAYEQYF	TGCAGCGTGGCGACGGCCTACGAGCAGTACTTC
15	TRBV5-4	once	TRBJ2-7	-	CASSSLGGSGHEQYF	TGTGCCAGCAGCTCCTTAGGGGGGAGTGGGCACGAGCAGTACTTC
12	TRBV11-3	-	TRBJ2-3	-	CASSSRTDTQYF	TGTGCCAGCAGCTCCCGCACAGATACGCAGTATTTT
14	TRBV10-2	-	TRBJ2-1	TRBD2	CASLKRELSNEQFF	TGCGCCAGCCTAAAGCGGGAACTCTCCAATGAGCAGTTCTTC
14	TRBV4-1	-	TRBJ2-5	-	CASSQGGEVETQYF	TGCGCCAGCAGCCAAGGAGGGGAAGTTGAGACCCAGTACTTC
12	TRBV5-6	-	TRBJ2-3	-	CASSLRSNTQYF	TGTGCCAGCAGCCTAAGGAGTAATACGCAGTATTTT
16	TRBV4-1	-	TRBJ2-4	TRBD2	CASSQDLAGGKNIQYF	TGCGCCAGCAGCCAAGACCTAGCGGGAGGGAAAAACATTCAGTACTTC
16	TRBV4-1	-	TRBJ2-1	TRBD2	CASSPLLAGGHNEQFF	TGCGCCAGCAGCCCCCTACTAGCGGGAGGGCACAATGAGCAGTTCTTC
14	TRBV5-1	-	TRBJ2-5	TRBD1	CASSIQQGAGTQYF	TGCGCCAGCAGCATACAACAGGGGGCCGGGACCCAGTACTTC
18	TRBV28	-	TRBJ2-7	TRBD2	CASRPGLAGGRIVYEQYF	TGTGCCAGCAGGCCCGGACTAGCGGGAGGCCGAATAGTTTACGAGCAGTACTTC
16	TRBV27	-	TRBJ2-7	TRBD2	CASSLEWTSGTYEQYF	TGTGCCAGCAGTTTAGAATGGACTAGCGGGACCTACGAGCAGTACTTC
12	TRBV28	-	TRBJ2-7	-	CASSFLGGEQYF	TGTGCCAGCAGTTTTTTAGGGGGCGAGCAGTACTTC
14	TRBV2	-	TRBJ2-5	TRBD2	CASRVGGEIETQYF	TGTGCCAGCAGGGTCGGGGGGGAGATCGAGACCCAGTACTTC
14	TRBV9	-	TRBJ2-5	-	CASSSLESQETQYF	TGTGCCAGCAGCTCCCTGGAGAGCCAAGAGACCCAGTACTTC
17	TRBV28	-	TRBJ2-7	TRBD2	CASAATWTGRGGYEQYF	TGTGCCAGCGCAGCCACCTGGACCGGGAGGGGAGGTTACGAGCAGTACTTC
13	TRBV28	-	TRBJ1-2	-	CASSLPAGYGYTF	TGTGCCAGCAGTTTACCGGCAGGGTATGGCTACACCTTC
14	TRBV10-3	-	TRBJ2-1	TRBD1	CAATQGASYNEQFF	TGTGCCGCAACCCAGGGGGCGAGTTACAATGAGCAGTTCTTC
13	TRBV10-3	-	TRBJ2-5	-	CAISESTRETQYF	TGTGCCATCAGTGAGTCGACGAGAGAGACCCAGTACTTC
13	TRBV7-8	-	TRBJ2-2	TRBD1	CASSRGQGGELFF	TGTGCCAGCAGCCGCGGACAGGGCGGGGAGCTGTTTTTT
16	TRBV29-1	-	TRBJ2-2	TRBD2	CSAGRLAGSNTGELFF	TGCAGCGCTGGTCGACTAGCGGGGTCGAACACCGGGGAGCTGTTTTTT
15	TRBV5-4	-	TRBJ2-1	TRBD2	CASSEPGLARNEQFF	TGTGCCAGCAGCGAGCCGGGACTAGCGCGTAATGAGCAGTTCTTC
14	TRBV2	-	TRBJ1-2	-	CASSGGRGFVGYTF	TGTGCCAGCAGTGGGGGCCGGGGGTTCGTTGGCTACACCTTC
13	TRBV14	-	TRBJ1-5	-	CASSQLLGSPQHF	TGTGCCAGCAGCCAATTGTTGGGTTCGCCCCAGCATTTT
14	TRBV6-4	-	TRBJ1-2	-	CASSDDANSYGYTF	TGTGCCAGCAGTGACGACGCTAACTCTTATGGCTACACCTTC
15	TRBV9	-	TRBJ2-5	TRBD1	CASSAGQGQRGAQYF	TGTGCCAGCAGCGCGGGACAGGGACAAAGGGGGGCCCAGTACTTC
15	TRBV7-3	-	TRBJ2-7	TRBD1	CASSHPGTGIYEQYF	TGTGCCAGCAGCCACCCCGGGACAGGAATCTACGAGCAGTACTTC
15	TRBV27	-	TRBJ2-1	TRBD1	CASLKDRRSYNEQFF	TGTGCCAGTCTAAAGGACAGGCGCTCCTACAATGAGCAGTTCTTC
15	TRBV5-8	-	TRBJ1-4	-	CASSDYTVTNEKLFF	TGTGCCAGCAGCGACTACACCGTAACTAATGAAAAACTGTTTTTT
14	TRBV11-3	-	TRBJ2-1	-	CASSLLTGANEQFF	TGTGCCAGCAGCTTATTGACCGGGGCCAATGAGCAGTTCTTC
17	TRBV6-4	-	TRBJ2-2	TRBD2	CASSVLPGLEFAGELFF	TGTGCCAGCAGTGTATTACCGGGACTAGAGTTCGCCGGGGAGCTGTTTTTT
18	TRBV28	-	TRBJ1-2	-	CASTLLSRGGPGPYGYTF	TGTGCCAGCACCCTCCTGTCCAGGGGTGGACCTGGCCCCTATGGCTACACCTTC
14	TRBV10-1	-	TRBJ2-7	-	CASSEQTGTYEQYF	TGCGCCAGCAGTGAGCAGACAGGAACCTACGAGCAGTACTTC
16	TRBV9	-	TRBJ2-1	TRBD2	CASSEGTSGTYNEQFF	TGTGCCAGCAGCGAAGGGACTAGCGGGACCTACAATGAGCAGTTCTTC
16	TRBV18	-	TRBJ2-2	TRBD2	CASSPPSGRDTGELFF	TGTGCCAGCTCACCACCGAGCGGGAGAGACACCGGGGAGCTGTTTTTT
14	TRBV19	-	TRBJ1-1	-	CASSIGLRNTEAFF	TGTGCCAGTAGTATAGGTCTCAGGAACACTGAAGCTTTCTTT
16	TRBV25-1	-	TRBJ2-5	TRBD2	CASNDGWREGGETQYF	TGTGCCAGCAACGACGGCTGGCGGGAGGGTGGAGAGACCCAGTACTTC
13	TRBV6-5	-	TRBJ2-7	-	CASSPDLTYEQYF	TGTGCCAGCAGCCCGGACTTAACCTACGAGCAGTACTTC
13	TRBV6-9	-	TRBJ2-3	-	CASRDTSTDTQYF	TGTGCCAGCCGCGACACGAGCACAGATACGCAGTATTTT
14	TRBV27	-	TRBJ2-5	TRBD1	CASSLTGGRETQYF	TGTGCCAGCAGTTTGACAGGGGGCCGCGAGACCCAGTACTTC
13	TRBV7-2	-	TRBJ1-2	-	CASSLTGRYGYTF	TGTGCCAGCAGCCTCACGGGGAGGTATGGCTACACCTTC
14	TRBV28	-	TRBJ1-3	-	CGLSAQGRGNTIYF	TGTGGCCTTTCCGCGCAGGGCCGCGGAAACACCATATATTTT
15	TRBV7-3	-	TRBJ2-5	TRBD1	CASSLLGQYQETQYF	TGTGCCAGCAGCTTATTGGGACAGTACCAAGAGACCCAGTACTTC
13	TRBV6-6	-	TRBJ1-2	-	CATGARQNYGYTF	TGTGCCACGGGAGCCCGACAGAACTATGGCTACACCTTC